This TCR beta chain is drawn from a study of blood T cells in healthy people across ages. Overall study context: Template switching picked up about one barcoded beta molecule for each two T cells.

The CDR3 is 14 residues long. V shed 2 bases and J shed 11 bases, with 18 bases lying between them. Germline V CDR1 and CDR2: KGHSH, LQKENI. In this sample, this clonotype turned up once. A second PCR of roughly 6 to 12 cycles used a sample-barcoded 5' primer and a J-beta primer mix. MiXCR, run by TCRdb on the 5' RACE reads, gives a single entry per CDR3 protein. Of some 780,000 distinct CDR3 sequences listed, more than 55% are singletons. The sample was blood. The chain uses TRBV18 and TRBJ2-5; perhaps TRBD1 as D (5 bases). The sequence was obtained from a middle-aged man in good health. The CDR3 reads CASSPNWGGNEQYF. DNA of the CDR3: TGTGCCAGCTCACCAAATTGGGGCGGCAATGAGCAGTACTTC.